This TCR beta chain was recovered during a study of blood T cell repertoires in COVID-19. Study in general: Spain, Italy and the United States supplied samples that represented acute and convalescent COVID-19. T cells, B-cell-depleted T cells, or PBMCs supplied cDNA or gDNA.

Per the original methods: Reference gene primer amplification in the assay estimated nucleated cell counts. The assay was immunoSEQ multiplex PCR, and TCRdb's table has in-frame clones only and misses some. The V and J calls and clone size are taken from that table; D and trimming were inferred from the DNA. The data show a few hundred thousand clones, roughly nine tenths seen once. Sample: PBMCs or T cells enriched from blood (not recorded which). The TCR comes from a woman under 40 who had recovered from COVID-19.

CDR3 DNA: TGTGCCAGCAGCGTAAACCCCAGCTACGAGCAGTACTTC. Residues: CASSVNPSYEQYF. V and J are TRBV9 and TRBJ2-7; D not certain. Trimming pared 1 base from V and 3 bases from J, leaving 8 bases between. The CDR3 is made up of 13 amino acids. In germline, CDR1 is SGDLS, CDR2 YYNGEE.